One sample yielded the 9 T cell receptor beta chains listed below, sequenced in a study of cytomegalovirus exposure and HLA in healthy donors. Profiled with immunoSEQ multiplex PCR; TCRdb holds only in-frame clones, not every one. This sample has 90,000 to 120,000 clones, with around 82% found just once. The specimen sequenced was PBMCs. The receptor source for this set is a woman aged 18-30 years in good health and CMV-seronegative.

The chain carries TRBV11-3 and TRBJ2-3, with D tentatively TRBD1 (6 bases). Trimming took off 5 bases at V and 2 bases at J, with 11 bases between the two ends. Germline CDR1 and CDR2: SGHNT and YENEEA. The length of the CDR3 is 14 residues. CDR3 nucleotide sequence: TGTGCCAGCAGCCCTGACAGGTCCACAGATACGCAGTATTTT. As protein: CASSPDRSTDTQYF.

The gene calls are TRBV5-4 and TRBJ2-3, with 7 bases fitting TRBD2. CDR1 and CDR2 (germline): SGHNT, YYREEE (reference sequence). V trimming: 0 bases; J trimming: 0 bases; junction bases outside the gene matches: 4. The CDR3 totals 16 residues. CDR3 sequence: CASSLDSSGSTDTQYF. The CDR3 DNA reads as TGTGCCAGCAGCTTGGATTCTAGCGGCAGCACAGATACGCAGTATTTT.

The sample holds one count of this clone. The V gene is TRBV30, the J gene TRBJ1-2; no reliable D call. V was clipped by 8 bases and J by 4 bases, with 20 bases between them. CDR3 length equals 14 residues. Looked up from germline, CDR1 is GTSNPN and CDR2 is SVGIG (reference sequence). CDR3 in amino acids: CAGDSPGRFYGYTF. CDR3 DNA sequence: TGTGCCGGGGATAGCCCCGGGAGATTCTATGGCTACACCTTC.

The chain links TRBV25-1 to TRBJ1-3; D is unresolved. Trimming shortened V by 3 bases and J by 4 bases, and 7 bases separated the two germline ends. This CDR3 has 13 residues. Per the germline V gene, CDR1 is MGHDK and CDR2 is SYGVNS. CDR3: CASSDLQGNTIYF. The DNA of the CDR3 is TGTGCCAGCAGTGACCTACAGGGAAACACCATATATTTT.

This chain joins TRBV30 and TRBJ1-4; D possibly corresponds to TRBD1 (5 bases). The CDR3 totals 14 residues. The germline CDR1 and CDR2 sequences are GTSNPN and SVGIG (reference sequence). The V end lost 8 bases, the J end lost 6 bases, and 19 bases lay between the germline ends. The DNA for the CDR3 is TGTGCCCACCGACCTCGGGGGGGGGATGAAAAACTGTTTTTT. Translation: CAHRPRGGDEKLFF.

This clone was detected a few times. The V and J genes are TRBV5-4 and TRBJ2-7; D is possibly TRBD1 (5 bases). This CDR3 comprises 14 residues. V was pared by 3 bases and J by 2 bases, with 12 bases between. From germline, CDR1 is SGHNT and CDR2 YYREEE (reference sequence). The CDR3 nucleotides are TGTGCCAGCAGCTCTAGACAGTTCCCCTACGAGCAGTACTTC. It encodes CASSSRQFPYEQYF. Together with reference TRBV5-4 and TRBJ2-7, the CDR3 gives the full variable domain: ETGVTQSPTHLIKTRGQQVTLRCSSQSGHNTVSWYQQALGQGPQFIFQYYREEENGRGNFPPRFSGLQFPNYSSELNVNALELDDSALYLCASSSRQFPYEQYFGPGTRLTVT.

This chain uses TRBV4-1 with TRBJ2-7, with D maybe TRBD2 (5 bases). Trimming cost V 1 base and J 0 bases, with 10 bases left between them. The CDR3 covers 15 residues. Germline CDR1 reads MGHRA; CDR2 reads YSYEKL. The CDR3 loop reads CASSQVTDYSYEQYF. DNA for the CDR3: TGCGCCAGCAGCCAAGTCACAGACTACTCCTACGAGCAGTACTTC.

The CDR3 sequence: CASSPRRDRNYGYTF. For the CDR3, the DNA is TGTGCCAGCAGCCCCCGGCGGGACAGAAACTATGGCTACACCTTC. The chain combines TRBV5-6 with TRBJ1-2; 7 nucleotides line up with TRBD1. V lost 4 bases to trimming and J lost 2 bases; unmatched junction nucleotides: 8. The CDR3 has 15 residues. Germline-derived CDR1 and CDR2 are SGHDT and YYEEEE. Together with reference TRBV5-6 and TRBJ1-2, the CDR3 gives the full variable domain: DAGVTQSPTHLIKTRGQQVTLRCSPKSGHDTVSWYQQALGQGPQFIFQYYEEEERQRGNFPDRFSGHQFPNYSSELNVNALLLGDSALYLCASSPRRDRNYGYTFGSGTRLTVV.

The chain couples TRBV5-1 to TRBJ2-2; 9 bases align to TRBD2. Germline values: CDR1 SGHRS, CDR2 YFSETQ. V trimming: 4 bases; J trimming: 0 bases; junction bases outside the gene matches: 4. The CDR3 length is 16 residues. CDR3: CASSPRLAANTGELFF. The DNA for the CDR3 is TGCGCCAGCAGCCCACGACTAGCGGCGAACACCGGGGAGCTGTTTTTT. Complete variable domain (other parts from reference TRBV5-1 and TRBJ2-2): KAGVTQTPRYLIKTRGQQVTLSCSPISGHRSVSWYQQTPGQGLQFLFEYFSETQRNKGNFPGRFSGRQFSNSRSEMNVSTLELGDSALYLCASSPRLAANTGELFFGEGSRLTVL.